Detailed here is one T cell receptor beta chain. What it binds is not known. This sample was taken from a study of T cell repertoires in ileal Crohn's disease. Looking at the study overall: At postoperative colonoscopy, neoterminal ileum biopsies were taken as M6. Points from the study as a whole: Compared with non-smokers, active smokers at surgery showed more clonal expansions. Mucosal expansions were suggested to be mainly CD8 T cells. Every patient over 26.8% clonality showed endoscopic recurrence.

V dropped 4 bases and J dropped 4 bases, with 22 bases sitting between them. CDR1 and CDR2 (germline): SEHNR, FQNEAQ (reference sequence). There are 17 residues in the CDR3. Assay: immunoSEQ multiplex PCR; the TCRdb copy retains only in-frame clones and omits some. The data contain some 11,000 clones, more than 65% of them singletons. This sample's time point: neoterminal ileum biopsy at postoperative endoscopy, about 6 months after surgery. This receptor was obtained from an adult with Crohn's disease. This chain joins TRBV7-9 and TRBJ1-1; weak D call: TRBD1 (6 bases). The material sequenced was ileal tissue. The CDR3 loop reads CASSSFSTTGPFTEAFF. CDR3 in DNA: TGTGCCAGCAGCTCGTTCTCCACCACAGGGCCATTCACTGAAGCTTTCTTT.